These 19 T cell receptor beta chains share one sample of origin, sequenced in a study of T-cell reconstitution after alpha-beta-depleted transplantation in children. Construction of the TCRbeta library involved unique molecular identifiers. TCRdb ran MiXCR on the PCR reads and lists one entry per CDR3 protein. The table has approximately 490,000 distinct CDR3 sequences, roughly a tenth seen once; the top ten hold just over 2%. Specimen: PBMCs, collected before TCRalphabeta/CD19-depleted stem cell transplant. The receptor source for this set is a child aged 2-15 years with inherited bone marrow failure, due to receive a stem cell transplant.

This clonotype appeared a few times. The J gene is TRBJ1-1, the V gene TRBV30; D is uncertain. The CDR3 has 11 residues. Germline V gene lookup returns CDR1 GTSNPN and CDR2 SVGIG (reference sequence). Trimming cost V 1 base and J 10 bases, with 10 bases left between them. This CDR3 reads CAWSAGVGAFF. CDR3 bases: TGTGCCTGGAGTGCAGGTGTAGGAGCTTTCTTT.

There are many counts of this clonotype. V is TRBV5-5 and J is TRBJ2-1; D is possibly TRBD2 (7 bases). The CDR3 sequence is 14 residues long. V gave up 7 bases and J gave up 5 bases, with 16 bases separating them. Germline loops: CDR1 SGHKS, CDR2 YYEKEE (reference sequence). This CDR3 is CASREARGNNEQFF. For the CDR3, the DNA is TGTGCCAGCCGGGAGGCCAGGGGCAACAATGAGCAGTTCTTC. The whole variable domain, remainder taken from reference TRBV5-5 and TRBJ2-1, is DAGVTQSPTHLIKTRGQQVTLRCSPISGHKSVSWYQQVLGQGPQFIFQYYEKEERGRGNFPDRFSARQFPNYSSELNVNALLLGDSALYLCASREARGNNEQFFGPGTRLTVL.

This clonotype has ten or more counts. V is TRBV7-2 and J is TRBJ2-5; TRBD1 aligns across 8 bases. The CDR3 sequence is 14 residues long. V gave up 5 bases and J gave up 7 bases; unmatched junction bases: 9. Germline CDR1 reads SGHTA; CDR2 reads FQGNSA. CDR3 DNA: TGTGCCAGCAGCCGGGGACAGGTGGGAGGGACCCAGTACTTC. It is translated as CASSRGQVGGTQYF.

This clonotype was counted ten times or more. V and J are TRBV9 and TRBJ1-2, with D unresolved. This CDR3 has 17 residues. Trimming shortened V by 3 bases and J by 2 bases, and 20 bases separated the two germline ends. The germline V gene has CDR1 SGDLS and CDR2 YYNGEE. The CDR3 bases are TGTGCCAGCAGCGATTCCTCTTTGAAGGGCTGGAACTATGGCTACACCTTC. It specifies CASSDSSLKGWNYGYTF.

V gene TRBV27 combines with J gene TRBJ2-7, with 7 nucleotides matching TRBD1. Germline CDR1 reads MNHEY; CDR2 reads SMNVEV (reference sequence). This CDR3 spans 14 amino acids. J gave up 3 bases and V 3 bases, and 5 bases lay outside the gene matches. DNA for the CDR3: TGTGCCAGCAGTTTCACAGGGGCCGTCTACGAGCAGTACTTC. Protein sequence: CASSFTGAVYEQYF.

This clonotype showed up many times. The CDR3 nucleotides read TGCGCCAGCAGCCAAGTAATGGGACTCGACTTCAATGAGCAGTTCTTC. Protein: CASSQVMGLDFNEQFF. V usage is TRBV4-3 and J usage is TRBJ2-1; tentative D call: TRBD2 (6 bases). Germline V CDR1 and CDR2: LGHNA, YSLEER. The CDR3 has 16 residues. V lost 1 base and J 6 bases, leaving 16 bases between the germline ends.

At least ten counts were recorded for this clonotype. The J gene is TRBJ1-6, the V gene TRBV20-1; 10 positions agree with TRBD1. In germline, CDR1 is DFQATT, CDR2 SNEGSKA (reference sequence). V was clipped by 4 bases and J by 9 bases; unmatched bases: 9. CDR3 size: 15 residues. The CDR3 protein is CSANPGTGVPSPLHF. The CDR3 DNA is TGCAGTGCTAACCCCGGGACAGGGGTCCCTTCACCCCTCCACTTT.

The chain is built from TRBV20-1 and TRBJ2-3; 9 bases agree with TRBD2. Looked up from germline, CDR1 is DFQATT and CDR2 is SNEGSKA (reference sequence). There are 16 residues in the CDR3. V lost 0 bases and J lost 4; bases outside the gene matches: 8. CDR3 sequence reads: CSARDPREGWADTQYF. CDR3 DNA: TGCAGTGCTAGAGATCCGCGGGAGGGGTGGGCAGATACGCAGTATTTT.

This clonotype came up a few times. The CDR3 loop reads CASSLMSGAKNIQYF. The CDR3 coding sequence is TGTGCCAGCAGCTTAATGTCAGGGGCCAAAAACATTCAGTACTTC. V gene TRBV11-1 combines with J gene TRBJ2-4; weak D call: TRBD1 (5 bases). Trimming left V 2 bases short and J 1 base short, with 9 bases between. This CDR3 comprises 15 residues. The germline V gene has CDR1 SGHAT and CDR2 FQDESV (reference sequence).

Ten or more counts support this clonotype. The chain carries TRBV24-1 and TRBJ2-3, with 9 bases lining up with TRBD2. From germline, CDR1 is KGHDR and CDR2 SFDVKD. V lost 4 bases to trimming and J lost 6 bases; unmatched junction nucleotides: 4. The length of the CDR3 is 14 residues. CDR3 nucleotide sequence: TGTGCCACCAGTGACTCGAGCGGGAGGGATACGCAGTATTTT. As protein: CATSDSSGRDTQYF.

At least ten counts were recorded for this clonotype. V is TRBV28 and J is TRBJ2-6; tentatively, D is TRBD1 or TRBD2 (5 bases each). The CDR3 consists of 16 residues. CDR1 MDHEN and CDR2 SYDVKM come from the germline V gene. Deletions cut 5 bases from V and 3 bases from J, with 14 bases between. This CDR3 reads CASSLTGGRGANVLTF. The CDR3, as DNA: TGTGCCAGCAGTCTAACAGGAGGCCGTGGGGCCAACGTCCTGACTTTC.

This clonotype showed up many times. The chain recombines TRBV11-2 with TRBJ2-3; no clear D. In germline, CDR1 is SGHAT, CDR2 FQNNGV. The CDR3 has 14 amino acids. V shed 5 bases and J shed 7 bases, with 16 bases lying between them. CDR3 nucleotide sequence: TGTGCCAGCAGCCCCACAATGGCCGCATATACGCAGTATTTT. Protein product: CASSPTMAAYTQYF.

V usage is TRBV5-6 and J usage is TRBJ1-2; unclear D gene. The CDR3 has 12 residues. Germline V lookup: CDR1 SGHDT, CDR2 YYEEEE. Trimming shortened V by 0 bases and J by 8 bases, and 8 bases separated the two germline ends. The CDR3 loop is CASSLVVRGYTF. The CDR3 coding sequence is TGTGCCAGCAGCTTGGTAGTGAGAGGCTACACCTTC.

J is TRBJ2-1 and V is TRBV2; the match to TRBD2 covers 11 bases. The CDR3 runs 16 residues. Germline loops: CDR1 SNHLY, CDR2 FYNNEI. The V gene end was trimmed by 3 bases and the J gene end by 10 bases; junction bases not matched to a gene: 11. The CDR3 loop reads CASSDRGSGRAGEQFF. The CDR3 nucleotides read TGTGCCAGCAGTGATAGGGGTAGCGGGAGGGCCGGGGAGCAGTTCTTC.

This clonotype showed up many times. The V gene is TRBV4-3, the J gene TRBJ1-2; a weak D match, TRBD1 (6 bases). Trimming removed 4 bases from V and 4 bases from J, with 13 bases in between. The CDR3 has 14 amino acids. Per germline, CDR1 LGHNA and CDR2 YSLEER. The CDR3 sequence: CASSPGGQSYGYTF. The CDR3 DNA reads TGCGCCAGCAGCCCTGGAGGACAGAGCTATGGCTACACCTTC.

This chain links TRBV7-9 with TRBJ2-1; possibly TRBD1 for D (6 bases). CDR3 length: 14 residues. CDR1 and CDR2 from the germline V gene are SEHNR and FQNEAQ (reference sequence). The V end was cut by 8 bases, the J end by 0 bases, with 11 bases between. CDR3 sequence (DNA): TGTGCCAGCGAAAACAGGGACTCCTACAATGAGCAGTTCTTC. This encodes CASENRDSYNEQFF.

This clonotype has ten or more counts. The chain combines TRBV4-3 with TRBJ1-3; no firm D call. Trimming left V 0 bases short and J 0 bases short, with 15 bases between. CDR1 and CDR2 (germline): LGHNA, YSLEER. The CDR3 loop spans 18 amino acids. CDR3 nucleotides: TGCGCCAGCAGCCAAGATCTTTTTGGCGGTGGCTCTGGAAACACCATATATTTT. This sequence encodes CASSQDLFGGGSGNTIYF.

This clonotype was recorded at least ten times. This sequence joins TRBV7-2 and TRBJ2-1; no firm D call. This CDR3 has 17 residues. Trimming stripped 2 bases from V and 0 bases from J, with 14 bases between. Germline V CDR1 and CDR2: SGHTA, FQGNSA. CDR3 nucleotide sequence: TGTGCCAGCAGCTTATTGGTGCGGTCGAGCTCCTACAATGAGCAGTTCTTC. This codes for CASSLLVRSSSYNEQFF. The whole variable domain, filled in from reference TRBV7-2 and TRBJ2-1, reads GAGVSQSPSNKVTEKGKDVELRCDPISGHTALYWYRQSLGQGLEFLIYFQGNSAPDKSGLPSDRFSAERTGGSVSTLTIQRTQQEDSAVYLCASSLLVRSSSYNEQFFGPGTRLTVL.

There are many counts of this clonotype. The rearrangement links TRBV29-1 to TRBJ1-3; D not resolved. This CDR3 spans 14 amino acids. Germline loops: CDR1 SQVTM, CDR2 ANQGSEA. The V end lost 0 bases, the J end lost 3 bases, and 9 bases lay between the germline ends. The DNA of the CDR3 is TGCAGCGTTGAAGATTTGGCAGGTGGAAACACCATATATTTT. Translated: CSVEDLAGGNTIYF.